This TCR beta chain was captured in a study of control samples from healthy donors and cancer patients. Losses at the gene ends were 5 bases for V and 2 bases for J; bases not matched to a gene: 3. This CDR3 is built from 14 residues. The germline CDR1 and CDR2 sequences are MNHEY and SMNVEV (reference sequence). Sequencing used immunoSEQ multiplex PCR; TCRdb keeps in-frame clones, though not all of them. The sample records over 120,000 clones, about 90% being singletons. The source material was blood. The chain employs TRBV27 and TRBJ1-5; 7 positions match TRBD1. The TCR comes from a man aged 25 to 40 in good health. CDR3 in amino acids: CASSHRGGNQPQHF. CDR3 nucleotides: TGTGCCAGCAGTCACAGGGGAGGCAATCAGCCCCAGCATTTT.